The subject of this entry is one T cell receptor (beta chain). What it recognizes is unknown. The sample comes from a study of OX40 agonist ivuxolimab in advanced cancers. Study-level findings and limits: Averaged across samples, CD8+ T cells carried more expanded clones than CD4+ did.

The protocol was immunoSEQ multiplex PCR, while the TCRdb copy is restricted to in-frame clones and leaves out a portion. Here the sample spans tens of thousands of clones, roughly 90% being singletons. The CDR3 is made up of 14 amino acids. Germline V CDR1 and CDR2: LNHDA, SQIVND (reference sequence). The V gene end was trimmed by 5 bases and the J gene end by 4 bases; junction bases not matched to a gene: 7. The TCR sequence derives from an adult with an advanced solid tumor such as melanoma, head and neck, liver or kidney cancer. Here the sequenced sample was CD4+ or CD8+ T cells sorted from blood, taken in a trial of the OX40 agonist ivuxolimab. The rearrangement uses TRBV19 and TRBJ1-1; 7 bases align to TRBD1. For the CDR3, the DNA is TGTGCCAGTAGTCTGGGACAGCCAAGCACTGAAGCTTTCTTT. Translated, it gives CASSLGQPSTEAFF.